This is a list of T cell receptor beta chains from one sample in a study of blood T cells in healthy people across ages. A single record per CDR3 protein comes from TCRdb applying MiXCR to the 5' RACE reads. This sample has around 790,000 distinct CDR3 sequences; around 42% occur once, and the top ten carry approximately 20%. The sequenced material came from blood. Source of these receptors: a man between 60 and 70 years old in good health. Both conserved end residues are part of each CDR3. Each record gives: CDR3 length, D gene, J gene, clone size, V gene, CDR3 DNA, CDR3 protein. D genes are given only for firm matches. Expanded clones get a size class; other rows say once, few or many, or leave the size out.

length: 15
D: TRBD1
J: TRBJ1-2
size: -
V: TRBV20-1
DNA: TGCAGTGCTAGACGCCGACAGGGAATAGGCGATGGCTACACCTTC
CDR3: CSARRRQGIGDGYTF

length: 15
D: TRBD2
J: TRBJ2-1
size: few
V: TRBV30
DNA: TGTGCCTGGAGTGTAGAGCGGGGGGCCCTTTATGAGCAGTTCTTC
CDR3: CAWSVERGALYEQFF

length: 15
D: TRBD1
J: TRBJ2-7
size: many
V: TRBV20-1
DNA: TGCAGTGCTATTGATATCCAGGGGGCTATCTACGAGCAGTACTTC
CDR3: CSAIDIQGAIYEQYF

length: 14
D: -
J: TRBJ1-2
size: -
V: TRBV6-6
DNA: TGTGCCAGCAGTCCCCTGGCTGCTGGCTATGGCTACACCTTC
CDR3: CASSPLAAGYGYTF

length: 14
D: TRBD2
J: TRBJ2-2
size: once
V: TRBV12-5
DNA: TGTGCTAGTGCCCCGGCGGGGGTCACCGGGGAGCTGTTTTTT
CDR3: CASAPAGVTGELFF

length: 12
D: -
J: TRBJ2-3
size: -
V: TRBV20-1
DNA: TGCAGTTCCGGACCATCCACAGATACGCAGTATTTT
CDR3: CSSGPSTDTQYF

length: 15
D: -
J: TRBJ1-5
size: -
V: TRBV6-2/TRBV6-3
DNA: TGTGCCAGCAGTTACTCGAACAGGGTCAATCAGCCCCAGCATTTT
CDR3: CASSYSNRVNQPQHF

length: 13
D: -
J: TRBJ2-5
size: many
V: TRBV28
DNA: TGTGCCAGCAGTTTTCCCCCACAAGAGACCCAGTACTTC
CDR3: CASSFPPQETQYF

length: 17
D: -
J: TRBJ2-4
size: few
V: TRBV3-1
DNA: TGTGCCAGCAGCCAACTTGACGGCAGCGTAGCCAAAAACATTCAGTACTTC
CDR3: CASSQLDGSVAKNIQYF

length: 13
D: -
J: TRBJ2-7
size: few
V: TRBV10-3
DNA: TGTGCCATGTCCCGGGGTGGGACCTACGAGCAGTACTTC
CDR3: CAMSRGGTYEQYF

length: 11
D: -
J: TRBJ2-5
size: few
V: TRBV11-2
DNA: TGTGCCAGCACGCTAGGAGCTGGGCAGTACTTC
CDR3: CASTLGAGQYF

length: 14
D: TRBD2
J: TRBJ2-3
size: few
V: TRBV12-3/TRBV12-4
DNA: TGTGCCAGCAAGCCTAGCGGGGCTCACGATACGCAGTATTTT
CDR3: CASKPSGAHDTQYF

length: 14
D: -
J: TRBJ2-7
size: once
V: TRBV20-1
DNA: TGCAGTGCTAGAGATCCTGGGATGGGCGAGTCCCAGTACTTC
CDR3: CSARDPGMGESQYF

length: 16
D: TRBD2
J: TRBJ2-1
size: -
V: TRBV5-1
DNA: TGCGCCAGCAGCCTGCCGACTAGCGGGGTGGATACTGAGCAGTTCTTC
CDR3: CASSLPTSGVDTEQFF

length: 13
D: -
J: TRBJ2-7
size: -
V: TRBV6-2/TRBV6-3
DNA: TGTGCCAGCAGCCAGGACCCAATTGGGGAGCAGTACTTC
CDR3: CASSQDPIGEQYF